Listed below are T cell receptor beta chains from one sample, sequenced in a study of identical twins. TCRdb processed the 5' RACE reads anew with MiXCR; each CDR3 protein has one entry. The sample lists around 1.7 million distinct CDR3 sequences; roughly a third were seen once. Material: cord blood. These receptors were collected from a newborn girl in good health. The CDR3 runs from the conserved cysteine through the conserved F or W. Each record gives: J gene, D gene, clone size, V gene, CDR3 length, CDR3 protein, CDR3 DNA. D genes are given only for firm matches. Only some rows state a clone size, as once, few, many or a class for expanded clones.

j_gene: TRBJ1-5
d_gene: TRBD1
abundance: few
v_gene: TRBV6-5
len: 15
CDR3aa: CASSVTTGGSQPQHF
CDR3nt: TGTGCCAGCAGCGTAACGACAGGGGGCTCTCAGCCCCAGCATTTT

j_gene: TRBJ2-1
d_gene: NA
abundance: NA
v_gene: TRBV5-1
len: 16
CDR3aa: CASSLVGGDYYNEQFF
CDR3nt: TGCGCCAGCAGCTTGGTCGGGGGCGACTACTACAATGAGCAGTTCTTC

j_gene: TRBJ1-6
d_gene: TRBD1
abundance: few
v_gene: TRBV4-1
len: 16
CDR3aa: CASSQRGWTGDSPLHF
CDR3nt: TGCGCCAGCAGCCAAAGGGGCTGGACAGGGGATTCACCCCTCCACTTT

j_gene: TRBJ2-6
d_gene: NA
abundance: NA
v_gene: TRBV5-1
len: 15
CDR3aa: CASRGDSTGANVPTF
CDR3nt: TGCGCCAGCAGGGGCGACAGCACTGGGGCCAACGTCCCGACTTTC

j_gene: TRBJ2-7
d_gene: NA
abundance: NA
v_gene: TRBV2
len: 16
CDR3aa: CASSVSYGSVWYEQYF
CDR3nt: TGTGCCAGCAGTGTATCGTACGGATCTGTGTGGTACGAGCAGTACTTC

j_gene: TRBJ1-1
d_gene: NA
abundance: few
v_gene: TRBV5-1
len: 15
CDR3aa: CASSLGHYLNTEAFF
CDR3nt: TGCGCCAGCAGCTTGGGACATTATTTGAACACTGAAGCTTTCTTT

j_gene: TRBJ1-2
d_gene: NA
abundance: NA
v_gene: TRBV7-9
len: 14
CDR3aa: CASTLGQGNYGYTF
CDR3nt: TGTGCCAGCACCCTAGGGCAGGGCAACTATGGCTACACCTTC

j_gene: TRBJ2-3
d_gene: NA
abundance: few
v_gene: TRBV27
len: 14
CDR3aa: CASGRKASTDTQYF
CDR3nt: TGTGCCAGCGGCAGAAAAGCTAGCACAGATACGCAGTATTTT

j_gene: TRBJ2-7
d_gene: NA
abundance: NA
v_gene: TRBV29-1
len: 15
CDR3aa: CSMTSSLGSPYEQYF
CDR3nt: TGCAGCATGACTAGTTCCCTCGGGAGCCCCTACGAGCAGTACTTC

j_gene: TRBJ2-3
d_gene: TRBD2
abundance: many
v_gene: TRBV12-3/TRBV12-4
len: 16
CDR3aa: CASSVGLAGTTDTQYF
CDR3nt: TGTGCCAGCAGTGTGGGACTAGCGGGGACCACAGATACGCAGTATTTT

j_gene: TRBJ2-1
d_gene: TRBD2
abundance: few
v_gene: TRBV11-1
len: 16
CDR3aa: CASSEGAGGPNNEQFF
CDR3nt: TGTGCCAGCAGCGAAGGAGCGGGAGGGCCCAACAATGAGCAGTTCTTC

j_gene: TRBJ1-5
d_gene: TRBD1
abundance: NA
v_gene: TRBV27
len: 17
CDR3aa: CASSSLHRGWSNQPQHF
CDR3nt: TGTGCCAGCAGTTCCCTTCACAGGGGCTGGAGCAATCAGCCCCAGCATTTT

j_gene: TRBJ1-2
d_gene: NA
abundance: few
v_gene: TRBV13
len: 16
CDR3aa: CASSFAYQDRNYGYTF
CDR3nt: TGTGCCAGCAGCTTCGCCTATCAAGACAGGAACTATGGCTACACCTTC

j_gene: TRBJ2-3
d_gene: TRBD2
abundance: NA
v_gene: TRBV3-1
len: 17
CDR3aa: CASSQGRVAGARDTQYF
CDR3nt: TGTGCCAGCAGCCAAGGGAGGGTAGCGGGGGCCCGGGATACGCAGTATTTT

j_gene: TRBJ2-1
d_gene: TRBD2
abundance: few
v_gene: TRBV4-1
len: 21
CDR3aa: CASSQEERGLAGVRSYNEQFF
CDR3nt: TGCGCCAGCAGCCAAGAAGAAAGAGGACTAGCGGGAGTTCGATCCTACAATGAGCAGTTCTTC

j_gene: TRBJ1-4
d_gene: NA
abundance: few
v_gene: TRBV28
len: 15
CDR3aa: CASRLQGIGNEKLFF
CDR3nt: TGTGCCAGCAGGTTACAGGGAATCGGGAATGAAAAACTGTTTTTT

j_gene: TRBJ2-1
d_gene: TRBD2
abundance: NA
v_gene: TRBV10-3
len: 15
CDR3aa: CAISEAGLAGDEQFF
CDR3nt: TGTGCCATCAGTGAAGCCGGACTAGCCGGGGATGAGCAGTTCTTC

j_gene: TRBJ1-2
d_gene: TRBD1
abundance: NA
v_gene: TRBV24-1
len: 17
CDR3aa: CATSDLRRQGACYGYTF
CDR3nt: TGTGCCACCAGTGATTTGCGACGACAGGGGGCCTGCTATGGCTACACCTTC

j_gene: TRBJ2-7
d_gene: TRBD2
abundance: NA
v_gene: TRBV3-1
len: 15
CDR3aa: CASSRPGEGPYEQYF
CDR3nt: TGTGCCAGCAGCCGGCCGGGGGAGGGCCCCTACGAGCAGTACTTC

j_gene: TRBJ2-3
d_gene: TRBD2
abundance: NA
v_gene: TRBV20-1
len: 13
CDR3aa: CSAAGTSGNTQYF
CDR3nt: TGCAGTGCTGCCGGGACTAGCGGGAATACGCAGTATTTT

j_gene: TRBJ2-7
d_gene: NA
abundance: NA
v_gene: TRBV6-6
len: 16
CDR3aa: CASSYSRGQTSYERYF
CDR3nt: TGTGCCAGCAGTTACTCGAGAGGGCAGACGTCCTACGAGCGGTACTTC

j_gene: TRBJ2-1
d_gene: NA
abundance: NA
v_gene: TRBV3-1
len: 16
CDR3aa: CASSQSAGGNYNEQFF
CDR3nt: TGTGCCAGCAGCCAAAGTGCCGGGGGAAATTACAATGAGCAGTTCTTC

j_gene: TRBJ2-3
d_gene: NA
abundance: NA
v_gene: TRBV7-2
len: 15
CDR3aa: CASSLSRESTDTQYF
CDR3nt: TGTGCCAGCAGCTTAAGTCGGGAGAGCACAGATACGCAGTATTTT

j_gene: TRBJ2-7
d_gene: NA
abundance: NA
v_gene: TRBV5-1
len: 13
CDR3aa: CASSYQGGDEQYF
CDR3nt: TGCGCCAGCAGCTACCAGGGTGGGGACGAGCAGTACTTC

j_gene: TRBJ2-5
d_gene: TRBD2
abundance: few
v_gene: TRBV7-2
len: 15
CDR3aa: CASILRGGAKETQYF
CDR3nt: TGTGCCAGCATCCTTCGCGGGGGGGCGAAAGAGACCCAGTACTTC

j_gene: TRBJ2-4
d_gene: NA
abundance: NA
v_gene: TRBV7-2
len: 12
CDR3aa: CASSLAALPQYF
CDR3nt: TGTGCCAGCAGCTTAGCCGCCCTACCTCAGTACTTC

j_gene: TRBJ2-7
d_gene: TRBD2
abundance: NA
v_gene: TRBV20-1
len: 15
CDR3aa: CSAPNPLAGVYEQYF
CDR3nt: TGCAGTGCTCCTAACCCACTAGCGGGAGTCTACGAGCAGTACTTC

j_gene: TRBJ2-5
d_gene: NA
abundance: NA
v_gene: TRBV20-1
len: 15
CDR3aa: CSASDGRASWETQYF
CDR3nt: TGCAGTGCTAGTGACGGCAGGGCTTCATGGGAGACCCAGTACTTC

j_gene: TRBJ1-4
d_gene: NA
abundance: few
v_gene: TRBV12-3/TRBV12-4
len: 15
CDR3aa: CASRTGEVTFEKLFF
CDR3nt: TGTGCCAGCAGGACAGGTGAAGTAACCTTCGAAAAACTGTTTTTT

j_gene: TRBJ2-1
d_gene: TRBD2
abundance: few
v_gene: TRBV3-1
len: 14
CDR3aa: CASSQGGGRNEQFF
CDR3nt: TGTGCCAGCAGCCAAGGGGGCGGGAGGAATGAGCAGTTCTTC